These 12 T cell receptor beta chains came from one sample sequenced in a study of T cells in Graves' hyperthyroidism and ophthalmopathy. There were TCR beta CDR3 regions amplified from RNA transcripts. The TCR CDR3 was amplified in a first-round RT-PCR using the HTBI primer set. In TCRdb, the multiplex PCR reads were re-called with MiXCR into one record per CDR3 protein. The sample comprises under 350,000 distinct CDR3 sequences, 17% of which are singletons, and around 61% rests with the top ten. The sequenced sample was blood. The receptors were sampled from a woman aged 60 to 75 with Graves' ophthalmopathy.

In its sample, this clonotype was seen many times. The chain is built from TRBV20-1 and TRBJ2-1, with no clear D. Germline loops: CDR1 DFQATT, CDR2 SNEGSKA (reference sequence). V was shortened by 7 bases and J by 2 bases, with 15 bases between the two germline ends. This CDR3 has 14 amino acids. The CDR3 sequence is CSGRWGRPYNEQFF. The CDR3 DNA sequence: TGCAGTGGAAGGTGGGGTAGGCCCTACAATGAGCAGTTCTTC.

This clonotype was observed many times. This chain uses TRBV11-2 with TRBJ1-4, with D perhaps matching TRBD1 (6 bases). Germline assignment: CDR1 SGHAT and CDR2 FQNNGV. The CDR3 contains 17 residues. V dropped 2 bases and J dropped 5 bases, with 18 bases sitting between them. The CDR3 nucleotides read TGTGCCAGCAGCTTACGGGGAGGAGGGGGATCAAATGAAAAACTGTTTTTT. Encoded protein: CASSLRGGGGSNEKLFF.

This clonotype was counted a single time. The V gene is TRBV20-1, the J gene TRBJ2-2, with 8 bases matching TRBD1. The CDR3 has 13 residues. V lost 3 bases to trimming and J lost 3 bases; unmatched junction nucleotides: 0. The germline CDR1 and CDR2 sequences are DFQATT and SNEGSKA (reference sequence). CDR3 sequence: CSARDRDTGELFF. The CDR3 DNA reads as TGCAGTGCTAGGGACAGGGACACCGGGGAGCTGTTTTTT.

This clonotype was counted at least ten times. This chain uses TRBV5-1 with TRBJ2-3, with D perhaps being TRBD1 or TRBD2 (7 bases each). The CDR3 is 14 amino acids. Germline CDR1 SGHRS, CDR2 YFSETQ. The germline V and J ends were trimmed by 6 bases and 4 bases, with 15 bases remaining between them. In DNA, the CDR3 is TGCGCCAGCACCGTGACAGGGAGGGCAGATACGCAGTATTTT. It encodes CASTVTGRADTQYF. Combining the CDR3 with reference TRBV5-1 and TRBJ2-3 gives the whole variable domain KAGVTQTPRYLIKTRGQQVTLSCSPISGHRSVSWYQQTPGQGLQFLFEYFSETQRNKGNFPGRFSGRQFSNSRSEMNVSTLELGDSALYLCASTVTGRADTQYFGPGTRLTVL.

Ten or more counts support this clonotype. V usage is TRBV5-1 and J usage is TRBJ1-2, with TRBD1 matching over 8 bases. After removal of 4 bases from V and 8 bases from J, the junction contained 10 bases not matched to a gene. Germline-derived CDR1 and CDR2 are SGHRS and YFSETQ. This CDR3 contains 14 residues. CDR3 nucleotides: TGCGCCAGCAGCCCTACCGGACAGGGTGGGGGCTACACCTTC. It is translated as CASSPTGQGGGYTF.

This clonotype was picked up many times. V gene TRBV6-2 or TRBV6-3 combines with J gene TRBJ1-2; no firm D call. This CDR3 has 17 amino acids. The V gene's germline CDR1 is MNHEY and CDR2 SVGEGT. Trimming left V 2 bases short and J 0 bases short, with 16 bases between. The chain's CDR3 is CASSYVGLRAANYGYTF. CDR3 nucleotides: TGTGCCAGCAGTTACGTAGGACTTCGAGCAGCTAACTATGGCTACACCTTC.

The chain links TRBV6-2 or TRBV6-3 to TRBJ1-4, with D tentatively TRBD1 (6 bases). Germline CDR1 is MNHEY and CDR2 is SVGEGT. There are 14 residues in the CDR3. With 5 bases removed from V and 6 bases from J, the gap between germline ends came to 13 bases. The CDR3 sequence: CASSTGFWDEKLFF. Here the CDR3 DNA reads TGTGCCAGCAGTACAGGGTTCTGGGATGAAAAACTGTTTTTT.

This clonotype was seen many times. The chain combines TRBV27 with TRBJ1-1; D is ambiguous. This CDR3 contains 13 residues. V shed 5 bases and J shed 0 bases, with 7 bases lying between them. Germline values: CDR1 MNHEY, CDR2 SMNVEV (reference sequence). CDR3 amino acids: CASSPYMNTEAFF. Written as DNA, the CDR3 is TGTGCCAGCAGTCCCTACATGAACACTGAAGCTTTCTTT.

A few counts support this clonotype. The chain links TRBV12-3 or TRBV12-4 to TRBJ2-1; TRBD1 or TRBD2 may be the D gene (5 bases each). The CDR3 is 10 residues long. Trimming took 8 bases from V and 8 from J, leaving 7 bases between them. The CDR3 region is CASGTYEQFF. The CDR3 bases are TGTGCCAGCGGGACCTATGAGCAGTTCTTC.

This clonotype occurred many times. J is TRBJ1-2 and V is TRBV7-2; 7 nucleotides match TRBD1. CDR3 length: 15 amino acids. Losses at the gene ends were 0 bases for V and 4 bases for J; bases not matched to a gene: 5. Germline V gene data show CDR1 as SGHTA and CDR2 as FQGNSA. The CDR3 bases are TGTGCCAGCAGCTTAGCGGCGGGACAGTTCTATGGCTACACCTTC. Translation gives CASSLAAGQFYGYTF.

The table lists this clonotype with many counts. The CDR3 sequence: CATSDSRQGRGEKLFF. CDR3 in DNA: TGTGCCACCAGTGATTCCCGACAGGGGAGGGGAGAAAAACTGTTTTTT. The chain is built from TRBV24-1 and TRBJ1-4; TRBD1 matches at 8 bases. Trimming at V came to 2 bases and at J to 8 bases, leaving 9 bases not matched to a gene. This CDR3 is 16 amino acids long. In germline, CDR1 is KGHDR, CDR2 SFDVKD.

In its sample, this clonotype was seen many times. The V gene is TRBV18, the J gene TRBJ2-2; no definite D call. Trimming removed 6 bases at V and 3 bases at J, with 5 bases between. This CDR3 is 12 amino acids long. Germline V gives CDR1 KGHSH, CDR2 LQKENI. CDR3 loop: CASSRDTGELFF. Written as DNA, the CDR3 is TGTGCCAGCTCCCGCGACACCGGGGAGCTGTTTTTT.